This T cell receptor beta chain was observed in a study of molecular identifiers for immune sequencing clone quantification. The naive CD8 libraries originated from between 20,000 and 1,000,000 sorted cells and drew on 10%, 30% or 50% RNA. CD8+CD4-CCR7+CD45RA+ cells were sorted as naive CD8 T cells. Making the bulk TCR libraries relied on previously described methods and listed TCR primers. TCRdb fed the PCR reads into MiXCR, producing one record per CDR3 protein. The sample lists a few hundred thousand distinct CDR3 sequences; about 22% were seen once. The CDR3 contains 13 residues. This clonotype was picked up many times.

The sample taken for sequencing was naive CD8+ T cells from blood, with Jurkat cell RNA spiked in. Subset noted: FACS-sorted CD8+CD4-CCR7+CD45RA+ naive T cells. This sequence joins TRBV21-1 and TRBJ1-5. TRBV21-1 is a pseudogene locus. This TCR derives from a human donor in good health. Some libraries in this study had Jurkat cell RNA spiked in. The DNA of the CDR3 is TGTGCCAGCAGCATAATAGGTCCTCAGCCCCAGCATTTT. It encodes CASSIIGPQPQHF.